Listed below are T cell receptor beta chains from one sample, sequenced in a study of beta chain features in type 1 diabetes. Clones were sequenced by immunoSEQ multiplex PCR, and TCRdb holds only the in-frame ones, with some missing. The sample records some 900,000 clones, 15% to 20% being singletons. The sequencing input was naive CD4+ T cells from blood. The receptors stem from a young woman in good health. The conserved cysteine and the conserved F or W are not part of the CDR3 here. D genes are given only for firm matches. For some rows the clone size is stated as once, few or many, or as a class when expanded; others skip it.

few | TRBV10-3 | - | AISESDGSMDTKNIQY
- | TRBV10-3 | - | AISGVNTGELF
- | TRBV6-1 | - | ASSAWGAFEKETQY
- | TRBV4-2 | - | ASSQESSNQPQH
- | TRBV9 | - | ASSVDPTAADTQY
- | TRBV19 | - | ASSIRGVEKLF
- | TRBV9 | - | ASSPTSQISYEQY
- | TRBV7-6 | - | ASSPALYFGEQY
- | TRBV7-3 | - | ASSLGPRDEQF
- | TRBV25-1 | - | ASSPSTGPDRSGNTIY
few | TRBV5-1 | - | ASSLGGTGNYGYT
- | TRBV6-1 | - | ASSEIAAASGTQY
- | TRBV29-1 | TRBD2 | SVELTSGSTDTQY
- | TRBV29-1 | - | SGTQQIWETQY
- | TRBV27 | - | ASSSYGINQPQH
few | TRBV7-2 | - | ASSLLAGYEQY
few | TRBV5-1 | TRBD2 | ASSRNEREGLY
few | TRBV7-9 | - | ASSPLAGHQETQY
- | TRBV4-2 | - | ASSLNYNEQF
- | TRBV27 | - | ASSLAGRGNTGELF
few | TRBV28 | TRBD2 | ASRTSLETQY
- | TRBV5-1 | - | ASSLGYEQF
few | TRBV4-2 | TRBD1 | ASSPTGGQETQY
- | TRBV7-2 | - | ASSLVQGGTYEQY
- | TRBV7-2 | - | ASSFSSFSFEQY
- | TRBV28 | TRBD2 | ASRQGLAGVYEQY
- | TRBV27 | - | ASSSARGALNEQY
few | TRBV11-2 | - | ASSARWRAAKNIQY
- | TRBV5-1 | TRBD1 | ASSELQGAVGEQY